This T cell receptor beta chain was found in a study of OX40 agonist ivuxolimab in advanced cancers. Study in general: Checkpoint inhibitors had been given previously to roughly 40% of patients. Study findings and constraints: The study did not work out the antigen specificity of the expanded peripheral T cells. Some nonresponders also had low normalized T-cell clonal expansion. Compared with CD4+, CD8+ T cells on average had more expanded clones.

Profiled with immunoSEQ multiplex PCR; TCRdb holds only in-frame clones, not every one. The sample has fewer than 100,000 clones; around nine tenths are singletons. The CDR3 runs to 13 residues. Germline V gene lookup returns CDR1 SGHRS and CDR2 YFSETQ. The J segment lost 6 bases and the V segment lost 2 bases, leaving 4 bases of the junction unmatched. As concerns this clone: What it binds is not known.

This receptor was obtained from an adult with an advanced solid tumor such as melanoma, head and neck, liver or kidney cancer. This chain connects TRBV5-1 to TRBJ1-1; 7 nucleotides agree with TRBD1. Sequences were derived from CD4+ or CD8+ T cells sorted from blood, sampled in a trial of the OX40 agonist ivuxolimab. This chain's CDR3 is CASSLRQGPEAFF. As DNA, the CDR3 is TGCGCCAGCAGCTTAAGACAGGGACCTGAAGCTTTCTTT. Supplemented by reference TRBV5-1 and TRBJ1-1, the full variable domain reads KAGVTQTPRYLIKTRGQQVTLSCSPISGHRSVSWYQQTPGQGLQFLFEYFSETQRNKGNFPGRFSGRQFSNSRSEMNVSTLELGDSALYLCASSLRQGPEAFFGQGTRLTVV.